The rows below give T cell receptor beta chains drawn from one sample of a study of high-grade serous ovarian cancer treatment subgroups. Clones were read by immunoSEQ multiplex PCR, and TCRdb kept only the in-frame ones, dropping some. Among thousands of clones listed, 76% were seen once. The specimen was tumor tissue. The receptors come from a human donor with high-grade serous ovarian cancer. CDR3s include the opening cysteine and the closing phenylalanine or tryptophan. Fields, in order: clone size, J gene, D gene, V gene, CDR3 protein, CDR3 DNA. D genes are given only for firm matches. Expanded clones get a size class; other rows say once, few or many, or leave the size out.

-	TRBJ2-7	-	TRBV7-8	CASSLALFLAATYEQYF	TGTGCCAGCAGCTTAGCGCTTTTTCTAGCTGCGACCTACGAGCAGTACTTC
-	TRBJ2-7	-	TRBV7-9	CASSWTVYEQYF	TGTGCCAGCAGCTGGACGGTTTACGAGCAGTACTTC
-	TRBJ1-2	-	TRBV18	CASSPSVQGYGYTF	TGTGCCAGCTCACCCTCGGTCCAGGGCTATGGCTACACCTTC
-	TRBJ2-1	TRBD2	TRBV7-3	CASSLSLAGDNEQFF	TGTGCCAGCAGCTTAAGCCTAGCGGGTGACAATGAGCAGTTCTTC
-	TRBJ2-7	TRBD2	TRBV5-6	CASSFGDYKQYF	TGTGCCAGCAGCTTCGGGGACTACAAGCAGTACTTC
-	TRBJ2-3	-	TRBV11-2	CASSLFLAADTQYF	TGTGCCAGCAGCTTATTCCTAGCAGCGGATACGCAGTATTTT
-	TRBJ2-3	TRBD2	TRBV19	CASSMEAGGYYDTQYF	TGTGCCAGTAGTATGGAGGCGGGGGGATACTATGATACGCAGTATTTT
-	TRBJ2-2	TRBD2	TRBV4-1	CASSQDAGGAGAGELFF	TGCGCCAGCAGCCAAGATGCGGGGGGGGCAGGAGCCGGGGAGCTGTTTTTT
-	TRBJ1-6	TRBD1	TRBV7-9	CASSLDRGGSSYNSPLHF	TGTGCCAGCAGCTTGGACAGGGGGGGGAGCTCCTATAATTCACCCCTCCACTTT
-	TRBJ2-7	TRBD1	TRBV5-1	CASSLTGGGYEQYF	TGCGCCAGCAGCTTGACAGGGGGCGGCTACGAGCAGTACTTC
-	TRBJ2-5	TRBD2	TRBV27	CASSLVAGKETQYF	TGTGCCAGCAGTTTAGTAGCGGGGAAAGAGACCCAGTACTTC
-	TRBJ2-7	-	TRBV7-4	CASSLGGGGSVEQYF	TGTGCCAGCAGCTTAGGCGGGGGCGGTTCGGTAGAGCAGTACTTC
few	TRBJ2-5	TRBD1	TRBV6-6	CASSYSAGGGEETQYF	TGTGCCAGCAGTTACTCGGCAGGGGGCGGGGAAGAGACCCAGTACTTC
few	TRBJ2-1	-	TRBV12-5	CASGPLAGHEQFF	TGTGCTAGTGGTCCCCTGGCCGGTCATGAGCAGTTCTTC
-	TRBJ2-3	TRBD2	TRBV10-1	CASSGKPGLAQHTQYF	TGCGCCAGCAGTGGTAAGCCGGGACTAGCTCAACATACGCAGTATTTT
-	TRBJ1-1	TRBD1	TRBV9	CASSPRDSFTEAFF	TGTGCCAGCAGCCCGAGGGACAGTTTTACTGAAGCTTTCTTT
-	TRBJ1-2	-	TRBV5-5	CASSLVPESPYGYTF	TGTGCCAGCAGCTTAGTTCCAGAAAGCCCCTATGGCTACACCTTC